A single sample gave rise to the 5 T cell receptor beta chains below, sequenced in a study of cytomegalovirus exposure and HLA in healthy donors. Primers: 60 Vbeta forward and 13 Jbeta reverse. Repertoires were generated with immunoSEQ multiplex PCR, while TCRdb's copy carries only in-frame clones and drops some. The table has fewer than 130,000 clones, over 65% seen once. The sequencing input was PBMCs. The receptor source for this set is a man aged 30 to 45 in good health and CMV-seropositive.

This clone was seen more than once but under ten times. CDR3 loop: CASSLALHEQYF. The CDR3 region has the DNA TGTGCCAGCAGCTTAGCCCTCCACGAGCAGTACTTC. The genes are TRBV7-2 and TRBJ2-7; D is ambiguous. Trimming pared 0 bases from V and 5 bases from J, leaving 5 bases between. Germline CDR1 SGHTA, CDR2 FQGNSA. The CDR3 runs to 12 residues.

The chain is built from TRBV7-2 and TRBJ1-3; D gene unclear. Per germline, CDR1 SGHTA and CDR2 FQGNSA. This CDR3 spans 17 amino acids. The V gene lost 2 bases and the J gene lost 2 bases, with 16 bases spanning the gap. The CDR3 DNA sequence: TGTGCCAGCAGCTTATTTACCCGGGGAGTTACTGGAAACACCATATATTTT. Translation gives CASSLFTRGVTGNTIYF.

The chain joins TRBV28 to TRBJ1-5, with D possibly TRBD1 on 5 matching bases. CDR3 length: 19 amino acids. Germline values: CDR1 MDHEN, CDR2 SYDVKM. V was cut by 3 bases and J by 2 bases, with 23 bases left in between. The CDR3 region is CASSFLYRIGLVGNQPQHF. CDR3 nucleotide sequence: TGTGCCAGCAGTTTCTTGTACAGGATAGGATTAGTTGGCAATCAGCCCCAGCATTTT.

The rearrangement joins TRBV13 to TRBJ2-1, with 10 bases aligning to TRBD1. The germline gives CDR1 PRHDT, CDR2 FYEKMQ (reference sequence). The trim removed 7 bases at V and 7 bases at J, leaving 10 bases unmatched. This CDR3 contains 15 residues. The CDR3 reads CASTPPGTGDNEQFF. The CDR3 DNA follows: TGTGCCAGCACCCCCCCCGGGACAGGGGATAATGAGCAGTTCTTC.

This clone was detected once. The chain joins TRBV30 to TRBJ1-3; no clear D gene. The germline V gene has CDR1 GTSNPN and CDR2 SVGIG (reference sequence). The V end lost 4 bases, the J end lost 0 bases, and 4 bases lay between the germline ends. CDR3 length: 12 residues. Here the CDR3 reads CAWTGSGNTIYF. The CDR3 bases are TGTGCCTGGACAGGCTCTGGAAACACCATATATTTT.